A single sample is the source of the 20 T cell receptor beta chains below, sequenced in a study of CD8+CD57+ T cells in acquired aplastic anemia. The patients chosen for sequencing had shown expansion of CD8+CD57+ cells (detected by flow cytometry). TCR beta VDJ combinations and CDR3 sequences were profiled from genomic DNA. Via MiXCR, TCRdb re-called the reads, giving one row per CDR3 protein. Altogether fewer than 200,000 distinct CDR3 sequences are present, 40% to 55% being singletons, with the ten largest covering under 1.2%. The sample consisted of sorted CD4+, CD8+, or CD8+CD57+ T cells (not recorded which) from PBMCs. The source is a human donor with aplastic anemia.

This sequence joins TRBV29-1 and TRBJ1-2, with TRBD1 identical over 7 bases. Trimming took 4 bases from V and 3 from J; bases not matched to a gene: 5. The V gene's germline CDR1 is SQVTM and CDR2 ANQGSEA. The length of the CDR3 is 13 residues. The CDR3 spells CSVGTGDHYGYTF. CDR3 nucleotide sequence: TGCAGCGTTGGAACAGGGGATCACTATGGCTACACCTTC.

The J gene is TRBJ1-6, the V gene TRBV19; no clear D. V lost 3 bases to trimming and J lost 11 bases, with 14 bases between them. The germline V gene has CDR1 LNHDA and CDR2 SQIVND (reference sequence). The CDR3 has 14 residues. The CDR3 region has the DNA TGTGCCAGTAGTATCTACTTAGGAGGAACACCCCTCCACTTT. Translating gives CASSIYLGGTPLHF. Full variable domain (missing parts from reference TRBV19 and TRBJ1-6): DGGITQSPKYLFRKEGQNVTLSCEQNLNHDAMYWYRQDPGQGLRLIYYSQIVNDFQKGDIAEGYSVSREKKESFPLTVTSAQKNPTAFYLCASSIYLGGTPLHFGNGTRLTVT.

The V gene is TRBV15, the J gene TRBJ2-7, with D unresolved. V was trimmed by 0 bases and J by 4 bases, leaving 7 bases between them. The CDR3 is 13 amino acids. The germline V gene encodes CDR1 LNHNV and CDR2 YYDKDF (reference sequence). In DNA form, the CDR3 reads TGTGCCACCAGCAGAGATCCAGATTACGAGCAGTACTTC. It specifies CATSRDPDYEQYF.

The V gene is TRBV12-3 or TRBV12-4, the J gene TRBJ2-7; unclear D gene. V gave up 2 bases and J gave up 3 bases, with 8 bases separating them. The CDR3 sequence is 13 residues long. The CDR3 region is CASSLPGYYEQYF. The CDR3 nucleotides read TGTGCCAGCAGTTTACCGGGTTACTACGAGCAGTACTTC.

This clonotype was seen just once. This chain connects TRBV29-1 to TRBJ2-5; 8 bases line up with TRBD1. J gave up 4 bases and V 4 bases, and 2 bases lay outside the gene matches. The CDR3 contains 12 residues. The germline V gene encodes CDR1 SQVTM and CDR2 ANQGSEA. The CDR3 sequence is CSVGTGGETQYF. For the CDR3, the DNA is TGCAGCGTTGGAACAGGGGGAGAGACCCAGTACTTC.

This clonotype was seen a single time. The chain couples TRBV12-5 to TRBJ2-3; TRBD1 matches at 9 bases. CDR1 LGHNT and CDR2 FRNRAP come from the germline V gene. The CDR3 is 15 amino acids. Trimming removed 4 bases from V and 1 base from J; junction bases left unmatched: 3. CDR3 in DNA: TGTGCTAGTGGTTGGGGACAGGGCGGCACAGATACGCAGTATTTT. This translates into CASGWGQGGTDTQYF.

The rearrangement links TRBV24-1 to TRBJ2-3; D not resolved. V lost 4 bases and J lost 4, with 14 bases in between. The CDR3 loop spans 15 amino acids. Germline V lookup: CDR1 KGHDR, CDR2 SFDVKD. In DNA, the CDR3 is TGTGCCACCAGTGAAGGACGGGCTAGTTCAGATACGCAGTATTTT. It is translated as CATSEGRASSDTQYF.

In this sample, this clonotype turned up many times. This chain uses TRBV5-5 with TRBJ2-3, with D maybe TRBD2 (5 bases). The CDR3 is 14 residues long. Germline loops: CDR1 SGHKS, CDR2 YYEKEE (reference sequence). V shed 1 base and J shed 3 bases, with 9 bases lying between them. CDR3 sequence: CASSLFSETDTQYF. The CDR3 DNA reads as TGTGCCAGCAGCTTGTTTAGCGAAACAGATACGCAGTATTTT.

This clonotype was counted ten times or more. CDR3: CASSLAGRDEQFF. As DNA, the CDR3 is TGCGCCAGCAGCTTGGCCGGGAGGGATGAGCAGTTCTTC. The chain recombines TRBV5-1 with TRBJ2-1, with 8 bases that match TRBD2. This CDR3 contains 13 residues. Losses at the gene ends were 0 bases for V and 8 bases for J; bases not matched to a gene: 1. Germline values: CDR1 SGHRS, CDR2 YFSETQ.

This clonotype occurred a few times. The J gene is TRBJ1-2, the V gene TRBV7-2; TRBD1 agrees at 9 bases. Germline CDR1 reads SGHTA; CDR2 reads FQGNSA. The CDR3 covers 12 residues. With 5 bases clipped from V and 6 bases from J, the junction kept 1 base outside the gene matches. The CDR3 coding sequence is TGTGCCAGCAGCGACAGGGGGGATGGCTACACCTTC. It yields the protein CASSDRGDGYTF.

This chain connects TRBV28 to TRBJ2-3, with unresolved D. Trimming removed 5 bases at V and 2 bases at J, with 8 bases between. Per the germline V gene, CDR1 is MDHEN and CDR2 is SYDVKM. The CDR3 contains 13 residues. CDR3 bases: TGTGCCAGCAGTGCGCCCGCCACAGATACGCAGTATTTT. It is translated as CASSAPATDTQYF.

Here the CDR3 reads CASSLGTGGNTEAFF. The CDR3, as DNA: TGTGCCAGCAGTTTAGGGACAGGGGGAAACACTGAAGCTTTCTTT. The rearrangement joins TRBV12-3 or TRBV12-4 to TRBJ1-1; 10 bases line up with TRBD1. CDR3 length equals 15 residues. J gave up 2 bases and V 1 base, and 1 base lay outside the gene matches.

This clonotype occurred once. This may stem from a read error, because a much larger clone lies one nucleotide away. The V call is TRBV5-6, the J call TRBJ2-1; tentative D call: TRBD2 (5 bases). This CDR3 has 16 residues. Germline CDR1 reads SGHDT; CDR2 reads YYEEEE. V dropped 4 bases and J dropped 3 bases, with 17 bases sitting between them. The CDR3 nucleotides are TGTGCCAGCAGCCCCTCTTTCCGGGGAGACTACAATGAGCAGTTCTTC. As protein: CASSPSFRGDYNEQFF.

In regard to this clonotype: A much larger clone differs by one base, so this may be a read error. This chain uses TRBV12-3 or TRBV12-4 with TRBJ2-1; D is unclear. The CDR3 is made up of 14 amino acids. The CDR3 here is CASRIGKQNNEQSF. CDR3 DNA sequence: TGTGCCAGCAGAATAGGGAAGCAAAACAATGAGCAGTCCTTC.

Note on this clonotype: A read error may explain this, as a much larger clone is one base away. This rearrangement joins TRBV6-5 to TRBJ1-2; D perhaps matches TRBD1 (6 bases). There are 10 residues in the CDR3. Germline loops: CDR1 MNHEY, CDR2 SVGAGI. The CDR3 spells CDRESYGYTF. In DNA, the CDR3 is TGTGACAGGGAGAGTTATGGCTACACCTTC.

With regard to this clonotype: A much larger clonotype is one base distant, so this may be a read error. This rearrangement joins TRBV5-1 to TRBJ2-5; D call uncertain. Per germline, CDR1 SGHRS and CDR2 YFSETQ. This CDR3 has 12 residues. V lost 3 bases, J lost 3 bases, and 6 bases lay in between. The CDR3 bases are TGCGCCAGCAGCTCGGGTGAAGAGACCCAGTACTTC. Amino acids: CASSSGEETQYF. The variable domain in full, completed from reference TRBV5-1 and TRBJ2-5, reads KAGVTQTPRYLIKTRGQQVTLSCSPISGHRSVSWYQQTPGQGLQFLFEYFSETQRNKGNFPGRFSGRQFSNSRSEMNVSTLELGDSALYLCASSSGEETQYFGPGTRLLVL.

This clonotype showed up many times. The chain joins TRBV11-1 to TRBJ1-3; D might be TRBD1 (5 bases). The V and J ends lost 5 bases and 7 bases respectively, with 24 bases between them. This CDR3 is built from 17 residues. CDR1 SGHAT and CDR2 FQDESV come from the germline V gene (reference sequence). CDR3 nucleotide sequence: TGTGCCAGCAGCCCACCCGGTTGGGCAGGGAGAGCTAACACCATATATTTT. Translated: CASSPPGWAGRANTIYF.

This clonotype was counted at least ten times. The V gene is TRBV7-3, the J gene TRBJ1-1; 7 bases map to TRBD1. The CDR3 runs 13 residues. The V segment lost 5 bases and the J segment 1 base; nucleotides outside the gene matches: 1. Germline V CDR1 and CDR2: SGHTA, FQGTGA. In DNA form, the CDR3 reads TGTGCCAGCAGCCAGGGGGGGAACACTGAAGCTTTCTTT. Its protein is CASSQGGNTEAFF.

The rearrangement uses TRBV2 and TRBJ2-7, with a possible D match to TRBD1 (5 bases). V lost 4 bases to trimming and J lost 0 bases, with 13 bases between them. The germline CDR1 and CDR2 sequences are SNHLY and FYNNEI. There are 15 residues in the CDR3. CDR3 sequence reads: CASSGRQLSSYEQYF. CDR3 nucleotides: TGTGCCAGCAGTGGCCGACAGCTGAGCTCCTACGAGCAGTACTTC. Together with reference TRBV2 and TRBJ2-7, the CDR3 gives the full variable domain: EPEVTQTPSHQVTQMGQEVILRCVPISNHLYFYWYRQILGQKVEFLVSFYNNEISEKSEIFDDQFSVERPDGSNFTLKIRSTKLEDSAMYFCASSGRQLSSYEQYFGPGTRLTVT.

The rearrangement uses TRBV7-8 and TRBJ2-7; tentative D call: TRBD2 (5 bases). V dropped 0 bases and J dropped 3 bases, with 9 bases sitting between them. Germline V gene sequence: CDR1 SGHVS, CDR2 FQNEAQ. The CDR3 contains 14 residues. Here the CDR3 reads CASSLATSGYEQYF. The CDR3 DNA sequence: TGTGCCAGCAGCTTAGCGACGAGCGGCTACGAGCAGTACTTC.